The 27 T cell receptor beta chains reported below all come from one sample, sequenced in a study of blood T cell repertoires in COVID-19. Assay used: immunoSEQ multiplex PCR; TCRdb lists only in-frame clones, some missing. The table has approximately 230,000 clones, around 80% seen once; the top ten hold over 14%. Input material: PBMCs or T cells enriched from blood (not recorded which). The receptors originated from a man in his forties who had recovered from COVID-19.

The chain couples TRBV28 to TRBJ1-2; D might be TRBD1 (5 bases). This CDR3 spans 11 amino acids. The V and J ends lost 5 bases and 10 bases respectively, with 11 bases between them. Per germline, CDR1 MDHEN and CDR2 SYDVKM. The CDR3 spells CASSNARAYTF. As DNA, the CDR3 is TGTGCCAGCAGTAATGCCAGGGCCTACACCTTC.

V is TRBV5-1 and J is TRBJ1-2; a possible D gene is TRBD1 (6 bases). Per germline, CDR1 SGHRS and CDR2 YFSETQ. V was clipped by 4 bases and J by 2 bases, with 15 bases between them. This CDR3 comprises 15 residues. CDR3 DNA sequence: TGCGCCAGCAGCAAAGACGACAGGCGAAACTATGGCTACACCTTC. Its translation is CASSKDDRRNYGYTF.

The chain uses TRBV5-1 and TRBJ2-7, with 10 positions matching TRBD2. The V segment lost 4 bases and the J segment 2 bases; nucleotides outside the gene matches: 9. Germline V CDR1 and CDR2: SGHRS, YFSETQ. CDR3 size: 16 residues. The CDR3 loop reads CASSLLSGGPTYEQYF. The CDR3 DNA reads TGCGCCAGCAGCCTGCTTAGCGGGGGGCCTACCTACGAGCAGTACTTC.

With regard to this clone: The sample has other DNA sequences that encode this CDR3 too. The chain recombines TRBV11-3 with TRBJ2-7, with 10 bases matching TRBD1. The CDR3 has 14 amino acids. CDR1 and CDR2 (germline): SGHNT, YENEEA. V shed 1 base, J shed 5 bases, and the junction held 2 bases outside the gene matches. CDR3 in DNA: TGTGCCAGCAGCTTAGGACAGGGGGCGAACGAGCAGTACTTC. Its translation: CASSLGQGANEQYF. The complete variable domain, with remaining parts taken from reference TRBV11-3 and TRBJ2-7, reads EAGVVQSPRYKIIEKKQPVAFWCNPISGHNTLYWYLQNLGQGPELLIRYENEEAVDDSQLPKDRFSAERLKGVDSTLKIQPAELGDSAVYLCASSLGQGANEQYFGPGTRLTVT.

A remark on this clone: Other DNA sequences of this sample code for an identical CDR3. The chain couples TRBV6-5 to TRBJ1-6; 8 bases fit TRBD1. The trim removed 4 bases at V and 7 bases at J, leaving 3 bases unmatched. The CDR3 totals 14 residues. Germline loops: CDR1 MNHEY, CDR2 SVGAGI. The CDR3 here is CASSLTGVNSPLHF. The DNA of the CDR3 is TGTGCCAGCAGTTTGACAGGGGTAAATTCACCCCTCCACTTT.

This sequence joins TRBV12-3 or TRBV12-4 and TRBJ1-5, with 7 nucleotides matching TRBD1. This CDR3 is 13 amino acids long. V shed 6 bases and J 3 bases; nucleotides not matched to a gene: 2. The CDR3 DNA follows: TGTGCCAGCAGAGACAGGGTCAATCAGCCCCAGCATTTT. This gives the protein CASRDRVNQPQHF.

This clone has more than one count but fewer than ten. Here the CDR3 DNA reads TGTGCCAGCTCACCGGAAACGGGATCCGGGGAGCTGTTTTTT. The encoded protein is CASSPETGSGELFF. The chain uses TRBV18 and TRBJ2-2; the D gene is possibly TRBD2 (5 bases). Between the trimmed V and J ends, which lost 3 bases and 6 bases, there was a span of 11 bases. CDR3 length equals 14 residues. CDR1 and CDR2 (germline): KGHSH, LQKENI.

The V and J genes are TRBV6-5 and TRBJ1-2; D perhaps matches TRBD1 (6 bases). The CDR3 has 14 residues. The V gene's germline CDR1 is MNHEY and CDR2 SVGAGI. The V and J ends lost 6 bases and 3 bases respectively, with 14 bases between them. The CDR3 coding sequence is TGTGCCAGCAGACTCACAGGGCTGGACTATGGCTACACCTTC. Translated: CASRLTGLDYGYTF.

This chain joins TRBV6-7 and TRBJ1-1; maybe TRBD1 (5 bases). TRBV6-7 is an open reading frame, and its role is uncertain. V was cut by 0 bases and J by 1 base, with 27 bases left in between. CDR3 length equals 21 residues. CDR3 bases: TGTGCCAGCAGTTACTCGAAGTGGGACTCAATCGTCTGGGGGAAGAACACTGAAGCTTTCTTT. This gives the protein CASSYSKWDSIVWGKNTEAFF.

The chain carries TRBV28 and TRBJ1-5, with D possibly matching TRBD1 (5 bases). The CDR3 consists of 13 residues. The germline CDR1 and CDR2 sequences are MDHEN and SYDVKM. V was cut by 7 bases and J by 7 bases, with 14 bases left in between. The CDR3 coding sequence is TGTGCCAGCAATCGGGACTGGACGCAGCCCCAGCATTTT. Translation: CASNRDWTQPQHF.

The chain employs TRBV6-2 or TRBV6-3 and TRBJ2-1; a possible D gene is TRBD2 (5 bases). This CDR3 has 12 residues. Trimming removed 5 bases from V and 7 bases from J, with 9 bases in between. Germline V gene data show CDR1 as MNHEY and CDR2 as SVGEGT. The CDR3 protein is CASSPTRNEQFF. CDR3 nucleotides: TGTGCCAGCAGTCCCACTAGGAATGAGCAGTTCTTC.

This clone has a handful of counts. J is TRBJ1-5 and V is TRBV4-1; D remains ambiguous. V lost 1 base and J 9 bases, leaving 16 bases between the germline ends. The CDR3 loop spans 15 amino acids. Germline V gene data show CDR1 as MGHRA and CDR2 as YSYEKL. The CDR3, as DNA: TGCGCCAGCAGCCAAGTGATGACTGTAGGTGGGCCCCAGCATTTT. Translation: CASSQVMTVGGPQHF.

The CDR3 is CASSYSAAGIYNEQFF. The CDR3 DNA reads as TGTGCCAGCAGTTACTCCGCAGCGGGGATCTACAATGAGCAGTTCTTC. The chain couples TRBV6-5 to TRBJ2-1; 7 bases map to TRBD2. The trim removed 0 bases at V and 3 bases at J, leaving 5 bases unmatched. The CDR3 totals 16 residues. Germline lookup yields CDR1 MNHEY and CDR2 SVGAGI.

The chain uses TRBV9 and TRBJ2-1, with 9 bases matching TRBD1. The V and J ends lost 5 bases and 2 bases, in that order; junction bases with no gene match: 8. This CDR3 region has 16 residues. CDR1 and CDR2 (germline): SGDLS, YYNGEE. The CDR3: CASSAGDRVPYNEQFF. The CDR3 DNA sequence: TGTGCCAGCAGTGCTGGGGACAGGGTCCCCTACAATGAGCAGTTCTTC.

J is TRBJ1-2 and V is TRBV28; no reliable D call. The CDR3 runs 15 residues. Per germline, CDR1 MDHEN and CDR2 SYDVKM. V was trimmed by 4 bases and J by 9 bases, leaving 21 bases between them. The CDR3 region is CASSYYPVGRSSYTF. The DNA of the CDR3 is TGTGCCAGCAGTTACTATCCCGTCGGGAGAAGCAGCTACACCTTC.

This clone showed up just once. The chain is built from TRBV5-4 and TRBJ1-3; D is ambiguous. The CDR3 covers 16 residues. Germline lookup yields CDR1 SGHNT and CDR2 YYREEE (reference sequence). Trimming took off 0 bases at V and 2 bases at J, with 12 bases between the two ends. CDR3: CASSLDVPGTGNTIYF. In nucleotides, the CDR3 is TGTGCCAGCAGCTTGGATGTTCCAGGAACTGGAAACACCATATATTTT.

The rearrangement uses TRBV7-2 and TRBJ2-1, with 9 positions matching TRBD2. There are 15 residues in the CDR3. CDR1 SGHTA and CDR2 FQGNSA come from the germline V gene. V was pared by 0 bases and J by 5 bases, with 2 bases of the junction left unmatched. CDR3 region: CASSLARGGDNEQFF. CDR3 nucleotides: TGTGCCAGCAGCTTAGCGCGGGGGGGGGACAATGAGCAGTTCTTC. The full variable domain, in which reference TRBV7-2 and TRBJ2-1 provide the parts outside the CDR3, is GAGVSQSPSNKVTEKGKDVELRCDPISGHTALYWYRQSLGQGLEFLIYFQGNSAPDKSGLPSDRFSAERTGGSVSTLTIQRTQQEDSAVYLCASSLARGGDNEQFFGPGTRLTVL.

The rearrangement joins TRBV25-1 to TRBJ1-2; 7 bases line up with TRBD1. V lost 3 bases and J lost 2; bases outside the gene matches: 3. CDR1 MGHDK and CDR2 SYGVNS come from the germline V gene. The CDR3 consists of 14 residues. The CDR3 here is CASSEGTANYGYTF. In DNA, the CDR3 is TGTGCCAGCAGTGAGGGGACAGCCAACTATGGCTACACCTTC.

V is TRBV5-1 and J is TRBJ1-1, with unresolved D. Germline CDR1 is SGHRS and CDR2 is YFSETQ. The CDR3 length is 14 residues. V was cut by 4 bases and J by 4 bases, with 14 bases left in between. CDR3 amino acids: CASSPLGKTTEAFF. The CDR3 DNA sequence: TGCGCCAGCAGCCCCCTCGGTAAAACCACTGAAGCTTTCTTT.

The J gene is TRBJ2-2, the V gene TRBV2, with D maybe TRBD1 (6 bases). The ends were cut back, 5 bases at V and 0 bases at J, with 13 bases in the middle. The CDR3 consists of 16 residues. Germline V gene sequence: CDR1 SNHLY, CDR2 FYNNEI. The CDR3 region has the DNA TGTGCCAGCAGTCCTCAGGGGCCCTCGAACACCGGGGAGCTGTTTTTT. This gives the protein CASSPQGPSNTGELFF. Drawing the rest from reference TRBV2 and TRBJ2-2, the complete variable domain is EPEVTQTPSHQVTQMGQEVILRCVPISNHLYFYWYRQILGQKVEFLVSFYNNEISEKSEIFDDQFSVERPDGSNFTLKIRSTKLEDSAMYFCASSPQGPSNTGELFFGEGSRLTVL.

The rearrangement joins TRBV4-1 to TRBJ2-2; D remains ambiguous. CDR3 length: 16 residues. V lost 0 bases, J lost 0 bases, and 8 bases lay in between. CDR1 MGHRA and CDR2 YSYEKL come from the germline V gene. As DNA, the CDR3 is TGCGCCAGCAGCCAAGAATGGCTAGCGAACACCGGGGAGCTGTTTTTT. Its translation is CASSQEWLANTGELFF.

This chain links TRBV5-4 with TRBJ1-1, with D maybe TRBD1 (6 bases). V gave up 4 bases and J gave up 5 bases, with 15 bases separating them. The CDR3 is 14 amino acids. Germline V lookup: CDR1 SGHNT, CDR2 YYREEE (reference sequence). In DNA form, the CDR3 reads TGTGCCAGCAGCGGTATTGAGGGGGAGACTGAAGCTTTCTTT. This sequence encodes CASSGIEGETEAFF. The entire variable domain, with the rest obtained from reference TRBV5-4 and TRBJ1-1, is as follows: ETGVTQSPTHLIKTRGQQVTLRCSSQSGHNTVSWYQQALGQGPQFIFQYYREEENGRGNFPPRFSGLQFPNYSSELNVNALELDDSALYLCASSGIEGETEAFFGQGTRLTVV.

This clone has just one count. The chain combines TRBV2 with TRBJ1-6; a weak D match, TRBD1 (6 bases). Germline V gene sequence: CDR1 SNHLY, CDR2 FYNNEI. The CDR3 consists of 14 residues. V dropped 10 bases and J dropped 7 bases, with 17 bases sitting between them. The CDR3, as DNA: TGTGCCATTATCCAGGGGATATGGAATTCACCCCTCCACTTT. As protein: CAIIQGIWNSPLHF.

This chain connects TRBV2 to TRBJ1-3; D unclear. V lost 4 bases, J lost 4 bases, and 14 bases lay in between. CDR3 size: 15 residues. Germline V CDR1 and CDR2: SNHLY, FYNNEI. CDR3 sequence (DNA): TGTGCCAGCAGTGCAGTATCGGGATCCGGAAACACCATATATTTT. Its protein product is CASSAVSGSGNTIYF.

This clone was counted once. V usage is TRBV5-4 and J usage is TRBJ2-7, with TRBD1 as a possible D gene (5 bases). The CDR3 sequence is 15 residues long. V shed 4 bases and J shed 2 bases, with 16 bases lying between them. Germline V CDR1 and CDR2: SGHNT, YYREEE (reference sequence). Written as DNA, the CDR3 is TGTGCCAGCAGCACGAACCTAAGGGGAACCTACGAGCAGTACTTC. This gives the protein CASSTNLRGTYEQYF. The whole variable domain, remainder taken from reference TRBV5-4 and TRBJ2-7, is ETGVTQSPTHLIKTRGQQVTLRCSSQSGHNTVSWYQQALGQGPQFIFQYYREEENGRGNFPPRFSGLQFPNYSSELNVNALELDDSALYLCASSTNLRGTYEQYFGPGTRLTVT.

The chain joins TRBV25-1 to TRBJ1-2; no reliable D call. V was trimmed by 6 bases and J by 2 bases, leaving 13 bases between them. The CDR3 totals 14 residues. The germline V gene encodes CDR1 MGHDK and CDR2 SYGVNS. The CDR3 is CASRGATPNYGYTF. The CDR3 region has the DNA TGTGCCAGCAGGGGAGCTACACCAAACTATGGCTACACCTTC.

The J gene is TRBJ1-5, the V gene TRBV7-9, with D unclear. V gave up 4 bases and J gave up 2 bases, with 9 bases separating them. This CDR3 region has 14 residues. Germline CDR1 SEHNR, CDR2 FQNEAQ (reference sequence). The CDR3 nucleotides are TGTGCCAGCAGCTCCGACGGGGGCAATCAGCCCCAGCATTTT. Its translation: CASSSDGGNQPQHF.